The clone carrying this TCR beta chain was detected a few times. This sample was taken from a study of immune cell composition in non-small cell lung cancer. Only in-frame clones appear in the TCRdb table, and some are missing; sequencing was by immunoSEQ multiplex PCR. This sample has around 2,000 clones, with 81% found just once. CDR1 LGHNA and CDR2 YNFKEQ come from the germline V gene. V dropped 0 bases and J dropped 8 bases, with 24 bases sitting between them. The CDR3 is 18 residues long. This clonotype was obtained from a human donor with non-small cell lung cancer. The chain has TRBV4-2 and TRBJ2-3, with D perhaps TRBD2 (7 bases). The material sequenced was lung tumor tissue. The CDR3 bases are TGTGCCAGCAGCCAAGATAGTGTCGGGGGGACATTTTATAGTACGCAGTATTTT. Protein sequence: CASSQDSVGGTFYSTQYF.